The next 26 T cell receptor beta chains were all read from a single sample in a study of blood T cells in healthy people across ages. Primed by a sample-barcoded 5' primer and a J-beta primer mix, a second PCR proceeded for 7 to 11 cycles. TCRdb re-called the 5' RACE reads with MiXCR, one entry per CDR3 protein. Found here are approximately 1,000,000 distinct CDR3 sequences, approximately 38% of them singletons; the top ten hold about 12%. Sequenced input: blood. The source of these receptors is a man between 18 and 35 years old in good health.

As for this clonotype: One end of the junction does not line up with germline, which may come from a read error. V is TRBV6-5 and J is TRBJ2-5; D gene uncertain. Judging by the DNA end, TRBJ2-7 fits better; the J call may be wrong. Germline V CDR1 and CDR2: MNHEY, SVGAGI. The CDR3 spans 13 residues. CDR3 protein: CAGSYSLDFEQYF. In DNA, the CDR3 is TGTGCCGGCAGTTACTCTTTGGATTTCGAGCAGTACTTC.

The rearrangement joins TRBV4-3 to TRBJ2-1, with no clear D. Per the germline V gene, CDR1 is LGHNA and CDR2 is YSLEER. With 0 bases removed from V and 1 base from J, the gap between germline ends came to 10 bases. The CDR3 extends over 16 amino acids. The CDR3 nucleotides are TGCGCCAGCAGCCAAGATCCCGATTTTTCCTACAATGAGCAGTTCTTC. Residues: CASSQDPDFSYNEQFF.

This clonotype was counted only a few times. The chain has TRBV11-1 and TRBJ1-3; D unresolved. The V and J ends lost 3 bases and 0 bases respectively, with 6 bases between them. Germline V gives CDR1 SGHAT, CDR2 FQDESV (reference sequence). There are 14 residues in the CDR3. In DNA form, the CDR3 reads TGTGCCAGCAGCTTCGGGCTCTCTGGAAACACCATATATTTT. Its protein product is CASSFGLSGNTIYF.

V gene TRBV12-3 or TRBV12-4 combines with J gene TRBJ1-6; a possible D gene is TRBD1 (5 bases). The CDR3 extends over 14 amino acids. The ends were cut back, 6 bases at V and 6 bases at J, with 12 bases in the middle. In nucleotides, the CDR3 is TGTGCCAGCAGCCCATGGGACCGTAATTCACCCCTCCACTTT. Protein sequence: CASSPWDRNSPLHF.

This clonotype was detected a few times. The rearrangement joins TRBV7-8 to TRBJ2-1, with 8 nucleotides matching TRBD1. The J call may be faulty, since TRBJ2-7 better matches the DNA end. The length of the CDR3 is 15 residues. Germline CDR1 SGHVS, CDR2 FQNEAQ. CDR3 protein: CASSFTGGSYNEQYF. The CDR3 nucleotides are TGTGCCAGCAGCTTTACAGGGGGTTCCTACAATGAGCAGTACTTC.

The chain couples TRBV7-2 to TRBJ1-1, with a possible D match to TRBD1 (5 bases). V dropped 5 bases and J dropped 7 bases, with 17 bases sitting between them. Germline assignment: CDR1 SGHTA and CDR2 FQGNSA. This CDR3 has 14 residues. The CDR3 DNA reads as TGTGCCAGCAGCCGACAGCGACGAGAAGATGAAGCTTTCTTT. As protein: CASSRQRREDEAFF.

The gene calls are TRBV6-5 and TRBJ1-1; 7 bases agree with TRBD1. The V gene end was trimmed by 2 bases and the J gene end by 4 bases; junction bases not matched to a gene: 7. The length of the CDR3 is 15 residues. From germline, CDR1 is MNHEY and CDR2 SVGAGI. The CDR3 is CASSYGAGGTTEAFF. The CDR3 nucleotides read TGTGCCAGCAGTTACGGCGCAGGGGGTACCACTGAAGCTTTCTTT.

This clonotype was counted between two and nine times. J is TRBJ2-3 and V is TRBV25-1, with 12 positions matching TRBD2. The CDR3 is 17 residues long. Losses at the gene ends were 1 base for V and 6 bases for J; bases not matched to a gene: 8. Germline V lookup: CDR1 MGHDK, CDR2 SYGVNS. The CDR3 DNA reads TGTGCCAGCAGTGAATCCGCTAGCGGGGGGGCTTCTGATACGCAGTATTTT. It specifies CASSESASGGASDTQYF.

This chain joins TRBV6-6 and TRBJ2-7; D is unclear. Germline loops: CDR1 MNHNY, CDR2 SVGAGI (reference sequence). Trimming took 2 bases from V and 3 from J, leaving 14 bases between them. The CDR3 runs to 15 residues. The CDR3 nucleotides read TGTGCCAGCAGTTACGAATGGTCATCTCTCTACGAGCAGTACTTC. Translation gives CASSYEWSSLYEQYF.

J is TRBJ1-1 and V is TRBV20-1, with unresolved D. This CDR3 is 14 amino acids long. Trimming stripped 6 bases from V and 6 bases from J, with 20 bases between. The germline V gene has CDR1 DFQATT and CDR2 SNEGSKA (reference sequence). CDR3 sequence: CSAAPGSRLAEAFF. CDR3 DNA sequence: TGCAGTGCCGCGCCGGGCAGTCGGTTAGCTGAAGCTTTCTTT.

The V call is TRBV6-5, the J call TRBJ2-1, with TRBD1 as a possible D gene (6 bases). Trimming took off 4 bases at V and 4 bases at J, with 14 bases between the two ends. CDR3 length equals 15 residues. From germline, CDR1 is MNHEY and CDR2 SVGAGI. CDR3 DNA sequence: TGTGCCAGCAGTTCGGTCCAACAGGGATACAATGAGCAGTTCTTC. It encodes CASSSVQQGYNEQFF.

The V call is TRBV20-1, the J call TRBJ2-5; D may be TRBD2 (5 bases). Germline V lookup: CDR1 DFQATT, CDR2 SNEGSKA (reference sequence). V shed 5 bases and J shed 0 bases, with 16 bases lying between them. The CDR3 extends over 15 amino acids. The CDR3 sequence: CSAPPRGENQETQYF. The CDR3 DNA sequence: TGCAGTGCTCCCCCTCGTGGGGAGAACCAAGAGACCCAGTACTTC.

This clonotype was detected a few times. The V call is TRBV4-2, the J call TRBJ2-5, with TRBD2 as a possible D gene (6 bases). CDR3 length: 18 residues. Germline CDR1 is LGHNA and CDR2 is YNFKEQ. V was trimmed by 0 bases and J by 1 base, leaving 18 bases between them. The CDR3 reads CASSQEFQGGDLQETQYF. Written as DNA, the CDR3 is TGTGCCAGCAGCCAAGAATTCCAGGGCGGGGACCTCCAAGAGACCCAGTACTTC.

This clonotype was counted at least ten times. This sequence joins TRBV12-3 or TRBV12-4 and TRBJ1-2; no clear D gene. The length of the CDR3 is 12 residues. The V gene lost 5 bases and the J gene lost 3 bases, with 7 bases spanning the gap. The CDR3 here is CASSPQDYGYTF. The CDR3 DNA follows: TGTGCCAGCAGTCCCCAAGACTATGGCTACACCTTC.

The chain recombines TRBV20-1 with TRBJ2-1; D gene ambiguous. V lost 4 bases, J lost 6 bases, and 16 bases lay in between. CDR1 is DFQATT and CDR2 is SNEGSKA in the germline V gene (reference sequence). The CDR3 covers 14 residues. CDR3 protein: CSAITRRLRNEQFF. As DNA, the CDR3 is TGCAGTGCTATTACGCGGCGGCTTCGCAATGAGCAGTTCTTC.

The chain recombines TRBV7-9 with TRBJ2-3, with TRBD1 matching 7 bases. Trimming at V came to 5 bases and at J to 5 bases, leaving 10 bases not matched to a gene. The germline V gene has CDR1 SEHNR and CDR2 FQNEAQ (reference sequence). The CDR3 is 15 amino acids. In nucleotides, the CDR3 is TGTGCCAGCAGCCCAAGGACAGGTGCCATAGATACGCAGTATTTT. Translation: CASSPRTGAIDTQYF.

The V gene is TRBV4-2, the J gene TRBJ2-6; 9 nucleotides align to TRBD1. Germline V lookup: CDR1 LGHNA, CDR2 YNFKEQ. V dropped 2 bases and J dropped 2; count of bases not matched to a gene: 1. This CDR3 region has 16 residues. The CDR3 reads CASSQWDRAGANVLTF. Written as DNA, the CDR3 is TGTGCCAGCAGCCAATGGGACAGGGCTGGGGCCAACGTCCTGACTTTC.

This rearrangement joins TRBV27 to TRBJ1-2, with 11 bases matching TRBD1. The J segment lost 6 bases and the V segment lost 6 bases, leaving 6 bases of the junction unmatched. Germline CDR1 MNHEY, CDR2 SMNVEV (reference sequence). The CDR3 covers 14 residues. The CDR3 here is CASRTGQGANGYTF. CDR3 sequence (DNA): TGTGCCAGCAGGACCGGACAGGGGGCCAATGGCTACACCTTC.

This sequence joins TRBV4-1 and TRBJ2-7, with TRBD1 identical over 7 bases. CDR1 is MGHRA, CDR2 YSYEKL, per germline. Trimming took 1 base from V and 1 from J; bases not matched to a gene: 4. The CDR3 totals 15 residues. The CDR3 is CASSQVMGQSYEQYF. Here the CDR3 DNA reads TGCGCCAGCAGCCAAGTGATGGGACAGTCCTACGAGCAGTACTTC.

This clonotype has a handful of counts. This chain joins TRBV6-6 and TRBJ1-2; 8 bases are a match to TRBD1. The CDR3 contains 14 residues. After removal of 8 bases from V and 1 base from J, the junction contained 6 bases not matched to a gene. Germline V gene sequence: CDR1 MNHNY, CDR2 SVGAGI (reference sequence). CDR3 sequence: CASAVTGVNYGYTF. CDR3 nucleotide sequence: TGTGCCAGCGCCGTGACAGGGGTTAACTATGGCTACACCTTC.

This clonotype was recorded a few times. V is TRBV3-1 and J is TRBJ1-6; D call uncertain. The CDR3 contains 14 residues. V lost 1 base, J lost 6 bases, and 7 bases lay in between. Germline assignment: CDR1 LGHDT and CDR2 YNNKEL (reference sequence). CDR3 protein: CASSQVGVNSPLHF. DNA for the CDR3: TGTGCCAGCAGCCAAGTCGGGGTTAATTCACCCCTCCACTTT.

The table lists this clonotype with a count of one. This CDR3 reads CASNLDRGNTGELFF. In nucleotides, the CDR3 is TGTGCCAGCAACCTCGACAGGGGAAACACCGGGGAGCTGTTTTTT. The chain is built from TRBV2 and TRBJ2-2; 8 bases fit TRBD1. V trimming: 7 bases; J trimming: 2 bases; junction bases outside the gene matches: 6. Per the germline V gene, CDR1 is SNHLY and CDR2 is FYNNEI. CDR3 size: 15 residues.

Only a few counts were recorded for this clonotype. The genes are TRBV6-2 or TRBV6-3 and TRBJ1-5; TRBD1 might be the D (5 bases). CDR3 length equals 16 residues. The germline CDR1 and CDR2 sequences are MNHEY and SVGEGT. Trimming left V 2 bases short and J 4 bases short, with 15 bases between. CDR3 residues: CASSYRGRFGNQPQHF. The CDR3 DNA sequence: TGTGCCAGCAGTTACAGGGGACGGTTTGGAAATCAGCCCCAGCATTTT.

This clonotype was detected ten times or more. This rearrangement joins TRBV7-2 to TRBJ2-5; the D gene is possibly TRBD2 (5 bases). V was clipped by 2 bases and J by 2 bases, with 15 bases between them. Looked up from germline, CDR1 is SGHTA and CDR2 is FQGNSA. This CDR3 has 16 amino acids. The DNA of the CDR3 is TGTGCCAGCAGCTTAATGAGCGGTTTCATACAAGAGACCCAGTACTTC. This gives the protein CASSLMSGFIQETQYF.

This sequence joins TRBV7-8 and TRBJ2-6, with 7 bases identical to TRBD1. The V gene's germline CDR1 is SGHVS and CDR2 FQNEAQ. CDR3 length equals 18 residues. V lost 5 bases to trimming and J lost 0 bases; unmatched junction nucleotides: 10. For the CDR3, the DNA is TGTGCCAGCAGCCACACAGGGGTTGGGGACTCTGGGGCCAACGTCCTGACTTTC. Protein: CASSHTGVGDSGANVLTF. The full variable domain, its missing parts supplied by reference TRBV7-8 and TRBJ2-6, is GAGVSQSPRYKVAKRGQDVALRCDPISGHVSLFWYQQALGQGPEFLTYFQNEAQLDKSGLPSDRFFAERPEGSVSTLKIQRTQQEDSAVYLCASSHTGVGDSGANVLTFGAGSRLTVL.

CDR3 DNA: TGTGCCAGCCGACCCAACAGCGCAACTAATGAAAAACTGTTTTTT. Translated, it gives CASRPNSATNEKLFF. The chain couples TRBV6-6 to TRBJ1-4; D is unclear. The CDR3 runs to 15 residues. Germline CDR1 is MNHNY and CDR2 is SVGAGI (reference sequence). Trimming took off 8 bases at V and 0 bases at J, with 13 bases between the two ends.